A single sample gave rise to the 27 T cell receptor beta chains below, sequenced in a study of OX40 agonist ivuxolimab in advanced cancers. Produced via immunoSEQ multiplex PCR; TCRdb's table is partial and in-frame only. Of about 27,000 clones listed, 88% are singletons. This specimen was CD4+ or CD8+ T cells sorted from blood, taken in a trial of the OX40 agonist ivuxolimab. The source is an adult with an advanced solid tumor such as melanoma, head and neck, liver or kidney cancer.

To note about this clone: The sample has other DNA sequences that encode this CDR3 too. This chain uses TRBV28 with TRBJ2-3; maybe TRBD1 (5 bases). The germline V gene has CDR1 MDHEN and CDR2 SYDVKM. This CDR3 is 15 amino acids long. Trimming left V 6 bases short and J 3 bases short, with 16 bases between. This CDR3 reads CASRVRQGGTDTQYF. DNA for the CDR3: TGTGCCAGCAGGGTGAGGCAGGGTGGGACAGATACGCAGTATTTT.

V is TRBV30 and J is TRBJ2-1; TRBD1 matches 11 bases. The CDR3 has 14 amino acids. CDR1 GTSNPN and CDR2 SVGIG come from the germline V gene (reference sequence). V trimming: 0 bases; J trimming: 6 bases; junction bases outside the gene matches: 1. In DNA, the CDR3 is TGTGCCTGGAGTGTGGGACAGGGGGGCAATGAGCAGTTCTTC. Protein product: CAWSVGQGGNEQFF.

The chain uses TRBV13 and TRBJ2-7; 9 nucleotides line up with TRBD1. Germline V lookup: CDR1 PRHDT, CDR2 FYEKMQ (reference sequence). V was clipped by 5 bases and J by 3 bases; unmatched bases: 8. The CDR3 is 15 residues long. This chain's CDR3 is CASSIGTGKDYEQYF. DNA of the CDR3: TGTGCCAGCAGCATTGGGACAGGGAAAGACTACGAGCAGTACTTC. Full variable domain (missing parts from reference TRBV13 and TRBJ2-7): AAGVIQSPRHLIKEKRETATLKCYPIPRHDTVYWYQQGPGQDPQFLISFYEKMQSDKGSIPDRFSAQQFSDYHSELNMSSLELGDSALYFCASSIGTGKDYEQYFGPGTRLTVT.

The J gene is TRBJ2-5, the V gene TRBV27; 9 nucleotides match TRBD1. Germline CDR1 reads MNHEY; CDR2 reads SMNVEV (reference sequence). Losses at the gene ends were 5 bases for V and 7 bases for J; bases not matched to a gene: 17. This CDR3 region has 17 residues. CDR3 amino acids: CASSPPPRTGVRGTQYF. In nucleotides, the CDR3 is TGTGCCAGCAGTCCGCCCCCTCGGACAGGGGTTAGGGGGACCCAGTACTTC.

V and J are TRBV9 and TRBJ2-2; D is undetermined. V lost 6 bases and J 6 bases, leaving 9 bases between the germline ends. The CDR3 loop spans 12 amino acids. Germline V gives CDR1 SGDLS, CDR2 YYNGEE. The chain's CDR3 is CASTRRSGELFF. CDR3 nucleotides: TGTGCCAGCACCCGGCGTTCCGGGGAGCTGTTTTTT.

The chain links TRBV5-6 to TRBJ1-1, with D perhaps matching TRBD1 (5 bases). The CDR3 sequence is 13 residues long. Germline V lookup: CDR1 SGHDT, CDR2 YYEEEE. V shed 1 base and J shed 10 bases, with 14 bases lying between them. The CDR3 DNA sequence: TGTGCCAGCAGCTTGTACGGTGGGGCCGGAGCTTTCTTT. This translates into CASSLYGGAGAFF.

J is TRBJ1-4 and V is TRBV7-9, with 8 bases that match TRBD1. Germline trimming cut 5 bases from V and 8 bases from J; bases unmatched to any gene: 7. Germline lookup yields CDR1 SEHNR and CDR2 FQNEAQ (reference sequence). This CDR3 comprises 14 residues. CDR3: CASSGTGGGEKLFF. The CDR3 DNA reads as TGTGCCAGCAGCGGGACAGGTGGTGGGGAAAAACTGTTTTTT.

The V gene is TRBV19, the J gene TRBJ1-5; the D gene is possibly TRBD1 (5 bases). This CDR3 spans 21 amino acids. The V gene lost 7 bases and the J gene lost 0 bases, with 31 bases spanning the gap. Germline-derived CDR1 and CDR2 are LNHDA and SQIVND (reference sequence). CDR3 region: CASTAVDKREMGPYSNQPQHF. The CDR3 DNA is TGTGCCAGTACGGCTGTGGACAAAAGAGAGATGGGTCCTTATAGCAATCAGCCCCAGCATTTT. Combining the CDR3 with reference TRBV19 and TRBJ1-5 gives the whole variable domain DGGITQSPKYLFRKEGQNVTLSCEQNLNHDAMYWYRQDPGQGLRLIYYSQIVNDFQKGDIAEGYSVSREKKESFPLTVTSAQKNPTAFYLCASTAVDKREMGPYSNQPQHFGDGTRLSIL.

This clone was picked up one time. V is TRBV5-4 and J is TRBJ2-7; D is perhaps TRBD2 (6 bases). Germline loops: CDR1 SGHNT, CDR2 YYREEE (reference sequence). V was shortened by 4 bases and J by 3 bases, with 14 bases between the two germline ends. The CDR3 runs 14 residues. CDR3 in DNA: TGTGCCAGCAGCCTCGGGACTGCATACTACGAGCAGTACTTC. Its translation is CASSLGTAYYEQYF.

CDR3 coding DNA: TGTGCCATCAGTGATGAGGAGGACCCCGCTGAAGCTTTCTTT. Translating it yields CAISDEEDPAEAFF. This rearrangement joins TRBV10-3 to TRBJ1-1, with D unclear. V lost 3 bases and J 6 bases, leaving 14 bases between the germline ends. This CDR3 spans 14 amino acids. In germline, CDR1 is ENHRY, CDR2 SYGVKD.

The chain couples TRBV5-1 to TRBJ2-3, with D unclear. V gave up 0 bases and J gave up 2 bases, with 10 bases separating them. This CDR3 has 15 residues. Germline V lookup: CDR1 SGHRS, CDR2 YFSETQ. This chain's CDR3 is CASSLVGYSTDTQYF. CDR3 bases: TGCGCCAGCAGCTTGGTCGGATACTCCACAGATACGCAGTATTTT.

CDR3 in DNA: TGTGCCAGCAGTTTTTCCCATAGGAACACTGAAGCTTTCTTT. Translation: CASSFSHRNTEAFF. This sequence joins TRBV28 and TRBJ1-1; D gene unclear. The CDR3 is made up of 14 amino acids. CDR1 and CDR2 (germline): MDHEN, SYDVKM. Trimming left V 3 bases short and J 1 base short, with 9 bases between. The whole variable domain, remainder taken from reference TRBV28 and TRBJ1-1, is DVKVTQSSRYLVKRTGEKVFLECVQDMDHENMFWYRQDPGLGLRLIYFSYDVKMKEKGDIPEGYSVSREKKERFSLILESASTNQTSMYLCASSFSHRNTEAFFGQGTRLTVV.

V and J are TRBV6-6 and TRBJ1-4; 11 nucleotides line up with TRBD1. Unmatched junction bases numbered 5, after V lost 10 bases and J lost 7 bases. Germline loops: CDR1 MNHNY, CDR2 SVGAGI (reference sequence). This CDR3 region has 13 residues. This chain's CDR3 is CATRTGGLEKLFF. In DNA, the CDR3 is TGTGCCACCCGGACAGGGGGCCTTGAAAAACTGTTTTTT.

This chain links TRBV27 with TRBJ2-2; 9 positions match TRBD2. V lost 3 bases to trimming and J lost 5 bases; unmatched junction nucleotides: 19. This CDR3 region has 20 residues. The V gene's germline CDR1 is MNHEY and CDR2 SMNVEV (reference sequence). CDR3 protein: CASSLFSGSLTIKQTGELFF. For the CDR3, the DNA is TGTGCCAGCAGTTTGTTTAGCGGGAGCCTAACGATAAAACAGACCGGGGAGCTGTTTTTT.

This clone is deemed medium-sized. J is TRBJ1-4 and V is TRBV6-1; D remains unclear. Per the germline V gene, CDR1 is MNHNS and CDR2 is SASEGT. The CDR3 contains 13 residues. V was pared by 2 bases and J by 9 bases, with 10 bases between. CDR3 sequence (DNA): TGTGCCAGCAGTGAATCGGACCCTCAAAAACTGTTTTTT. As protein: CASSESDPQKLFF.

The chain uses TRBV29-1 and TRBJ1-2, with D maybe TRBD1 (6 bases). V dropped 3 bases and J dropped 5 bases, with 13 bases sitting between them. Germline V gives CDR1 SQVTM, CDR2 ANQGSEA. The CDR3 runs to 13 residues. Here the CDR3 reads CSVEVGGWYGYTF. DNA for the CDR3: TGCAGCGTTGAGGTGGGGGGCTGGTATGGCTACACCTTC.

The rearrangement joins TRBV11-3 to TRBJ1-1; D is possibly TRBD1 (6 bases). V lost 3 bases, J lost 1 base, and 6 bases lay in between. CDR1 is SGHNT and CDR2 is YENEEA in the germline V gene. This CDR3 has 13 residues. CDR3 in amino acids: CASSFRGNTEAFF. In DNA form, the CDR3 reads TGTGCCAGCAGCTTCAGGGGGAACACTGAAGCTTTCTTT.

The CDR3 DNA sequence: TGTGCCAGTAGTATAGAACACCACTCTGGGGCCAACGTCCTGACTTTC. Translated, it gives CASSIEHHSGANVLTF. The chain is built from TRBV19 and TRBJ2-6; D is unclear. The V gene lost 0 bases and the J gene lost 0 bases, with 6 bases spanning the gap. The CDR3 has 16 residues. Looked up from germline, CDR1 is LNHDA and CDR2 is SQIVND (reference sequence).

The genes are TRBV7-9 and TRBJ1-1; maybe TRBD1 (6 bases). Germline V lookup: CDR1 SEHNR, CDR2 FQNEAQ (reference sequence). The CDR3 runs 16 residues. The V end lost 0 bases, the J end lost 0 bases, and 11 bases lay between the germline ends. The CDR3 bases are TGTGCCAGCAGCTTAGCCCAGGGGAGGATGAACACTGAAGCTTTCTTT. The encoded protein is CASSLAQGRMNTEAFF. Combining the CDR3 with reference TRBV7-9 and TRBJ1-1 gives the whole variable domain DTGVSQNPRHKITKRGQNVTFRCDPISEHNRLYWYRQTLGQGPEFLTYFQNEAQLEKSRLLSDRFSAERPKGSFSTLEIQRTEQGDSAMYLCASSLAQGRMNTEAFFGQGTRLTVV.

The chain joins TRBV6-5 to TRBJ1-5; no definite D call. Trimming pared 0 bases from V and 7 bases from J, leaving 7 bases between. Looked up from germline, CDR1 is MNHEY and CDR2 is SVGAGI. CDR3 size: 13 residues. CDR3 region: CASSYSTGQPQHF. The CDR3 DNA is TGTGCCAGCAGTTACTCGACCGGGCAGCCCCAGCATTTT.

In this sample, this clone turned up once. The chain uses TRBV6-1 and TRBJ2-3; D remains ambiguous. Germline CDR1 and CDR2: MNHNS and SASEGT. This CDR3 is built from 13 residues. V dropped 8 bases and J dropped 9 bases, with 18 bases sitting between them. Written as DNA, the CDR3 is TGTGCCAGCGAGCCCTCATTGGTTCGAACGCAGTATTTT. This translates into CASEPSLVRTQYF.

The V gene is TRBV29-1, the J gene TRBJ2-7; D is ambiguous. Looked up from germline, CDR1 is SQVTM and CDR2 is ANQGSEA. The CDR3 is 10 amino acids. Deletions cut 4 bases from V and 4 bases from J, with 5 bases between. The CDR3 region has the DNA TGCAGCGTTGTTTTTTACGAGCAGTACTTC. It encodes CSVVFYEQYF.

This clone was recorded once. The V and J genes are TRBV4-3 and TRBJ1-3; D remains unclear. In germline, CDR1 is LGHNA, CDR2 YSLEER. The V and J ends lost 0 bases and 4 bases respectively, with 10 bases between them. The CDR3 runs 15 residues. The DNA for the CDR3 is TGCGCCAGCAGCCAAGATTGGGGAGCAGGAAACACCATATATTTT. Translation gives CASSQDWGAGNTIYF.

The chain has TRBV29-1 and TRBJ1-2; a weak D match, TRBD1 (5 bases). Germline CDR1 SQVTM, CDR2 ANQGSEA. Deletions cut 0 bases from V and 8 bases from J, with 13 bases between. The CDR3 contains 13 residues. The CDR3 DNA sequence: TGCAGCGTTGAAGATCGGCAGGGACCCGGCTACACCTTC. Its protein product is CSVEDRQGPGYTF.

The rearrangement joins TRBV27 to TRBJ1-1, with D unresolved. The CDR3 loop spans 14 amino acids. V was cut by 2 bases and J by 0 bases, with 7 bases left in between. Germline V lookup: CDR1 MNHEY, CDR2 SMNVEV (reference sequence). The CDR3, as DNA: TGTGCCAGCAGTTTAGTGTACTTGAACACTGAAGCTTTCTTT. Translated: CASSLVYLNTEAFF.

The chain carries TRBV6-1 and TRBJ1-5; TRBD1 aligns across 7 bases. This CDR3 has 15 amino acids. CDR1 and CDR2 from the germline V gene are MNHNS and SASEGT. V shed 2 bases, J shed 2 bases, and the junction held 3 bases outside the gene matches. The CDR3 is CASSEFQGGNQPQHF. The DNA for the CDR3 is TGTGCCAGCAGTGAATTTCAGGGGGGCAATCAGCCCCAGCATTTT.

The V gene is TRBV11-2, the J gene TRBJ1-1, with a possible D match to TRBD1 (6 bases). The CDR3 consists of 13 residues. CDR1 is SGHAT, CDR2 FQNNGV, per germline. V lost 6 bases to trimming and J lost 5 bases, with 13 bases between them. The CDR3: CASRQTGRTEAFF. As DNA, the CDR3 is TGTGCCAGCAGACAAACAGGGAGAACTGAAGCTTTCTTT.